These T cell receptor beta chains were read from a single sample in a study of cytomegalovirus exposure and HLA in healthy donors. This table comes from immunoSEQ multiplex PCR, and its TCRdb copy is limited to in-frame clones, with some not included. The sample carries approximately 180,000 clones, around 80% recorded once. The sequenced sample was PBMCs. Receptor source: a woman in her twenties or thirties in good health and CMV-seronegative. Both conserved end residues are part of each CDR3. Fields, in order: D gene, J gene, V gene, CDR3 protein, CDR3 DNA. D genes are given only for firm matches.

D: NA; J: TRBJ1-2; V: TRBV7-2; CDR3: CASKLRGLNYGYTF; DNA: TGTGCCAGCAAACTCAGGGGCCTTAACTATGGCTACACCTTC
D: NA; J: TRBJ2-5; V: TRBV6-5; CDR3: CASSYRGRRGETQYF; DNA: TGTGCCAGCAGCTACAGAGGAAGACGGGGAGAGACCCAGTACTTC
D: NA; J: TRBJ2-1; V: TRBV15; CDR3: CATSRDQGYYPFNEQFF; DNA: TGTGCCACCAGCAGAGATCAGGGTTACTACCCGTTCAATGAGCAGTTCTTC
D: NA; J: TRBJ1-4; V: TRBV19; CDR3: CASSTGVTNEKLFF; DNA: TGTGCCAGTAGTACAGGGGTAACTAATGAAAAACTGTTTTTT
D: NA; J: TRBJ1-5; V: TRBV19; CDR3: CASSNRAQPQHF; DNA: TGTGCCAGTAGTAACAGGGCTCAGCCCCAGCATTTT
D: NA; J: TRBJ1-5; V: TRBV30; CDR3: CAWGAGHGQPQHF; DNA: TGTGCCTGGGGGGCAGGGCATGGTCAGCCCCAGCATTTT
D: TRBD2; J: TRBJ2-2; V: TRBV9; CDR3: CASSGRLAGGTGELFF; DNA: TGTGCCAGCAGCGGAAGACTAGCGGGAGGTACCGGGGAGCTGTTTTTT
D: TRBD1; J: TRBJ2-1; V: TRBV7-9; CDR3: CASSPRGQEYNEQFF; DNA: TGTGCCAGCAGCCCCCGGGGACAGGAGTACAATGAGCAGTTCTTC
D: NA; J: TRBJ1-4; V: TRBV19; CDR3: CASALYFSDEKLFF; DNA: TGTGCCAGTGCTCTCTATTTCTCGGATGAAAAACTGTTTTTT
D: NA; J: TRBJ1-4; V: TRBV5-1; CDR3: CASSARTENEKLFF; DNA: TGCGCCAGCAGCGCTCGGACAGAAAATGAAAAACTGTTTTTT
D: NA; J: TRBJ2-7; V: TRBV4-3; CDR3: CASSQARTEVYEQYF; DNA: TGCGCCAGCAGCCAAGCCCGGACAGAGGTCTACGAGCAGTACTTC
D: NA; J: TRBJ2-3; V: TRBV28; CDR3: CASVSGPTDTQYF; DNA: TGTGCCAGCGTTAGCGGCCCCACAGATACGCAGTATTTT
D: TRBD1; J: TRBJ1-2; V: TRBV28; CDR3: CATRQGNYGYTF; DNA: TGTGCCACCAGACAGGGAAACTATGGCTACACCTTC